This T cell receptor (beta chain) was identified during a study of blood T cell repertoires in COVID-19. Turning to the study itself: Samples came from the United States, Italy and Spain, spanning acute and convalescent COVID-19. Sources were T cells, B-cell-depleted T cells, or PBMCs; the material itself was cDNA or gDNA.

Germline V gene data show CDR1 as SGHNT and CDR2 as YENEEA. V dropped 5 bases and J dropped 10; count of bases not matched to a gene: 6. This CDR3 spans 13 amino acids. In the study's own analysis: Amplification of reference gene primers provided the estimated nucleated cell counts. Produced via immunoSEQ multiplex PCR; TCRdb's table is partial and in-frame only. V, J and clone size reflect that table, while D and trimming were determined from the DNA. The table includes fewer than 110,000 clones, 89% detected once. The sequence derives from a man in his forties with active or convalescent COVID-19. Specimen: peripheral blood. V usage is TRBV11-3 and J usage is TRBJ2-1; 9 positions match TRBD1. Here the CDR3 reads CASSVQGAYEQFF. CDR3 DNA: TGTGCCAGCAGCGTACAGGGGGCTTACGAGCAGTTCTTC.